This is a list of T cell receptor beta chains from one sample in a study of shared clonotypes between healthy human individuals. Sequencing was performed with immunoSEQ multiplex PCR; in TCRdb, only in-frame clones are kept and a portion is missing. The repertoire holds 1.5 million to 2.5 million clones, approximately 95% seen once, with 1% to 1.5% in the top ten. The sample was naive CD8+ T cells sorted from blood. All receptors come from a man between 18 and 35 years old in good health. The CDR3 runs from the conserved cysteine through the conserved F or W. Each record gives: D gene, J gene, clone size, V gene, CDR3 protein, CDR3 DNA. D genes are given only for firm matches. Size is stated for part of the rows, as once, few or many counts, or as a class when the clone is expanded.

D: TRBD1
J: TRBJ2-3
size: NA
V: TRBV7-9
CDR3: CASSFGDRGPTDTQYF
DNA: TGTGCCAGCAGCTTCGGGGACAGGGGACCCACAGATACGCAGTATTTT

D: NA
J: TRBJ2-7
size: NA
V: TRBV28
CDR3: CASSLRQEGTYEQYF
DNA: TGTGCCAGCAGCCTTCGACAGGAGGGGACCTACGAGCAGTACTTC

D: NA
J: TRBJ2-7
size: NA
V: TRBV5-6
CDR3: CASSLEGSSYEQYF
DNA: TGTGCCAGCAGCTTGGAGGGAAGTTCCTACGAGCAGTACTTC

D: NA
J: TRBJ2-7
size: NA
V: TRBV19
CDR3: CASSAQGTYEQYF
DNA: TGTGCCAGTAGTGCCCAGGGCACCTACGAGCAGTACTTC

D: NA
J: TRBJ2-7
size: NA
V: TRBV4-1
CDR3: CASSQDIGPPGSYEQYF
DNA: TGCGCCAGCAGCCAAGACATAGGGCCCCCGGGCTCCTACGAGCAGTACTTC

D: NA
J: TRBJ2-7
size: once
V: TRBV10-2
CDR3: CASSPSSSYEQYF
DNA: TGCGCCAGCAGCCCAAGCAGCTCCTACGAGCAGTACTTC

D: NA
J: TRBJ2-2
size: NA
V: TRBV14
CDR3: CASSQDYHSTGAGELFF
DNA: TGTGCCAGCAGCCAAGATTACCATTCTACGGGGGCCGGGGAGCTGTTTTTT

D: NA
J: TRBJ1-3
size: once
V: TRBV21-1
CDR3: CASSARTAVSGNTIYF
DNA: TGTGCCAGCAGCGCCAGGACAGCCGTCTCTGGAAACACCATATATTTT

D: NA
J: TRBJ1-1
size: NA
V: TRBV5-4
CDR3: CASSLKPEAFF
DNA: TGTGCCAGCAGCTTGAAACCGGAAGCTTTCTTT

D: NA
J: TRBJ2-7
size: NA
V: TRBV10-1
CDR3: CASSDGQSSYEQYF
DNA: TGCGCCAGCAGTGATGGACAAAGTTCCTACGAGCAGTACTTC

D: TRBD1
J: TRBJ2-7
size: NA
V: TRBV5-1
CDR3: CASSWGDRDYEQYF
DNA: TGCGCCAGCAGCTGGGGGGACAGGGATTACGAGCAGTACTTC

D: TRBD2
J: TRBJ2-7
size: once
V: TRBV2
CDR3: CARGGTSVSYEQYF
DNA: TGTGCCAGGGGGGGGACTAGCGTCTCCTACGAGCAGTACTTC

D: TRBD1
J: TRBJ2-3
size: NA
V: TRBV5-1
CDR3: CASTAIRDRPQYF
DNA: TGCGCCAGCACCGCGATCCGGGACAGGCCGCAGTATTTT

D: NA
J: TRBJ2-5
size: NA
V: TRBV7-9
CDR3: CASSSPGDRQETQYF
DNA: TGTGCCAGCAGCTCCCCCGGCGACAGGCAAGAGACCCAGTACTTC

D: NA
J: TRBJ2-7
size: NA
V: TRBV27
CDR3: CASSSLEQLYEQYF
DNA: TGTGCCAGCAGTTCGCTGGAACAACTTTACGAGCAGTACTTC

D: TRBD2
J: TRBJ2-3
size: once
V: TRBV28
CDR3: CASSQPHSGGAADTQYF
DNA: TGTGCCAGCAGTCAACCCCATAGCGGGGGGGCGGCAGATACGCAGTATTTT

D: NA
J: TRBJ2-7
size: NA
V: TRBV7-9
CDR3: CASSHDVISYEQYF
DNA: TGTGCCAGCAGCCATGACGTCATTTCCTACGAGCAGTACTTC

D: NA
J: TRBJ1-2
size: NA
V: TRBV6-1
CDR3: CASSVARGLDYGYTF
DNA: TGTGCCAGCAGTGTGGCAAGGGGATTGGACTATGGCTACACCTTC

D: NA
J: TRBJ1-2
size: few
V: TRBV6-1
CDR3: CASSARENYGYTF
DNA: TGTGCCAGCAGTGCCCGGGAGAACTATGGCTACACCTTC

D: NA
J: TRBJ2-7
size: NA
V: TRBV4-1
CDR3: CASSQGLSYEQYF
DNA: TGCGCCAGCAGCCAAGGGCTGTCCTACGAGCAGTACTTC

D: NA
J: TRBJ2-3
size: once
V: TRBV29-1
CDR3: CSVEDLQYTDTQYF
DNA: TGCAGCGTTGAAGACTTACAGTACACAGATACGCAGTATTTT

D: NA
J: TRBJ1-1
size: NA
V: TRBV9
CDR3: CASSGEGTEAFF
DNA: TGTGCCAGCAGCGGGGAAGGCACTGAAGCTTTCTTT

D: NA
J: TRBJ2-1
size: once
V: TRBV4-3
CDR3: CASSPNLLGRGNYNEQFF
DNA: TGCGCCAGCAGCCCAAACCTCCTCGGGCGGGGCAATTACAATGAGCAGTTCTTC

D: NA
J: TRBJ1-2
size: few
V: TRBV5-4
CDR3: CASSLERDSVDGYTF
DNA: TGTGCCAGCAGCTTGGAAAGGGATTCCGTCGATGGCTACACCTTC

D: NA
J: TRBJ1-1
size: NA
V: TRBV7-8
CDR3: CASSLGYMNTEAFF
DNA: TGTGCCAGCAGCTTAGGTTACATGAACACTGAAGCTTTCTTT

D: NA
J: TRBJ2-3
size: NA
V: TRBV9
CDR3: CASTPLGRERGDTQYF
DNA: TGTGCCAGCACCCCTCTAGGACGGGAGCGTGGAGATACGCAGTATTTT

D: NA
J: TRBJ2-7
size: NA
V: TRBV30
CDR3: CAWSRDTYEQYF
DNA: TGTGCCTGGAGTCGGGACACCTACGAGCAGTACTTC

D: NA
J: TRBJ2-7
size: NA
V: TRBV18
CDR3: CASSVDNSYEQYF
DNA: TGTGCCAGCTCGGTGGACAACTCCTACGAGCAGTACTTC

D: NA
J: TRBJ1-1
size: NA
V: TRBV4-1
CDR3: CASSHGENTEAFF
DNA: TGCGCCAGCAGCCACGGGGAGAACACTGAAGCTTTCTTT

D: TRBD2
J: TRBJ2-5
size: NA
V: TRBV30
CDR3: CAWSERGGFETQYF
DNA: TGTGCCTGGAGTGAGCGGGGGGGCTTCGAGACCCAGTACTTC

D: TRBD1
J: TRBJ2-3
size: NA
V: TRBV27
CDR3: CASSPRQGTDTQYF
DNA: TGTGCCAGCAGTCCCCGACAGGGGACAGATACGCAGTATTTT

D: NA
J: TRBJ2-7
size: NA
V: TRBV27
CDR3: CASSLLGEYHYEQYF
DNA: TGTGCCAGCAGTTTGCTTGGAGAATACCATTACGAGCAGTACTTC

D: NA
J: TRBJ2-7
size: NA
V: TRBV4-2
CDR3: CASSQGLGAIVSSYEQYF
DNA: TGTGCCAGCAGCCAAGGACTTGGAGCTATCGTCAGCTCCTACGAGCAGTACTTC

D: TRBD2
J: TRBJ2-7
size: NA
V: TRBV11-2
CDR3: CASSPVAGSYEQYF
DNA: TGTGCCAGCAGCCCAGTAGCGGGAAGCTACGAGCAGTACTTC

D: TRBD1
J: TRBJ2-7
size: NA
V: TRBV2
CDR3: CASSTDRELYEQYF
DNA: TGTGCCAGCAGTACGGACAGGGAGCTCTACGAGCAGTACTTC

D: TRBD2
J: TRBJ2-1
size: NA
V: TRBV27
CDR3: CASSSSGGETYNEQFF
DNA: TGTGCCAGCAGTTCCTCTGGGGGGGAGACCTACAATGAGCAGTTCTTC

D: TRBD2
J: TRBJ2-5
size: NA
V: TRBV27
CDR3: CASSLLGPSGQETQYF
DNA: TGTGCCAGCAGTTTATTGGGCCCTAGCGGCCAAGAGACCCAGTACTTC

D: NA
J: TRBJ2-3
size: NA
V: TRBV7-8
CDR3: CASSLALLGATNRGTQYF
DNA: TGTGCCAGCAGCTTAGCCCTACTGGGGGCCACCAACAGAGGTACGCAGTATTTT

D: NA
J: TRBJ2-3
size: NA
V: TRBV7-2
CDR3: CASSLLAGATDTQYF
DNA: TGTGCCAGCAGCCTATTGGCAGGGGCCACAGATACGCAGTATTTT

D: TRBD2
J: TRBJ2-7
size: NA
V: TRBV7-8
CDR3: CASSLGTSSEQYF
DNA: TGTGCCAGCAGCTTAGGGACTAGCAGCGAGCAGTACTTC

D: NA
J: TRBJ1-2
size: few
V: TRBV6-5
CDR3: CASSPTPLRGYTF
DNA: TGTGCCAGCAGTCCGACCCCCTTGCGTGGCTACACCTTC

D: NA
J: TRBJ2-7
size: NA
V: TRBV28
CDR3: CASRAFSYEQYF
DNA: TGTGCCTCCCGGGCTTTCTCCTACGAGCAGTACTTC

D: NA
J: TRBJ2-7
size: NA
V: TRBV4-1
CDR3: CASSQDTAGRDEQYF
DNA: TGCGCCAGCAGCCAAGATACTGCCGGCCGCGACGAGCAGTACTTC

D: TRBD1
J: TRBJ2-7
size: NA
V: TRBV29-1
CDR3: CSVPGQGAYEQYF
DNA: TGCAGCGTACCGGGACAGGGAGCATACGAGCAGTACTTC

D: TRBD1
J: TRBJ1-4
size: NA
V: TRBV6-6
CDR3: CASSSGTGVEKLFF
DNA: TGTGCCAGCAGCTCCGGGACAGGGGTAGAAAAACTGTTTTTT

D: NA
J: TRBJ1-2
size: NA
V: TRBV6-6
CDR3: CASSYSNYGYTF
DNA: TGTGCCAGCAGTTACTCGAACTATGGCTACACCTTC

D: TRBD1
J: TRBJ2-2
size: NA
V: TRBV7-9
CDR3: CASSRQGFNVPGELFF
DNA: TGTGCCAGCAGCCGACAGGGTTTTAATGTTCCCGGGGAGCTGTTTTTT

D: NA
J: TRBJ2-3
size: NA
V: TRBV5-6
CDR3: CASSSGSNTQYF
DNA: TGTGCCAGCAGCTCGGGATCAAATACGCAGTATTTT

D: TRBD2
J: TRBJ2-7
size: NA
V: TRBV19
CDR3: CASSIASGSSYEQYF
DNA: TGTGCCAGTAGTATTGCTAGCGGGAGCTCCTACGAGCAGTACTTC

D: TRBD1
J: TRBJ1-1
size: NA
V: TRBV25-1
CDR3: CASRGQPELEAFF
DNA: TGTGCCAGCAGGGGACAGCCTGAACTTGAAGCTTTCTTT